This T cell receptor beta chain was recovered during a study of T-cell memory formation after mild COVID-19 (dated by TCRdb to the early 2020s). Notes on the research overall: TCR sequence clusters from the two donors were largely donor specific. Longitudinal TCRalpha and TCRbeta repertoire sequencing tracked T-cell clones expanding and contracting after mild COVID-19 in two donors. The cohort comprised two young, previously healthy adult volunteers, one female and one male. Results and caveats for the whole study, not just this receptor: Whether the second-wave clones peaking on day 37 were SARS-CoV-2 specific was not confirmed. Contracting CD4+ clones were located mainly in the CM and EM memory subsets, whereas CD8+ clones were found to be enriched in EMRA. Clones contracting from day 15 to 85 had balanced CD4/CD8 phenotypes, while a second wave expanding from day 15 to 37 was biased towards CD4+. Only a couple of mild cases were covered in the study, and larger cohorts including severe cases with pre-infection samples were considered necessary. The detection of some responding clones in pre-infection memory suggests that pre-existing cross-reactive memory T cells joined the SARS-CoV-2 response.

The reads were generated on an Illumina NovaSeq 6000. cDNA libraries for TCRalpha and TCRbeta were prepared by 5'RACE using constant-segment primers, with sample barcodes and unique molecular identifiers added. RNA was extracted from every sample with Trizol reagent. Library amplification was performed in two PCR steps, and a second sample barcode and Illumina TruSeq adapters were introduced in the second step. The libraries were sequenced on an Illumina NovaSeq using 2 x 150 bp paired-end reads. The published analysis was carried out like this. With migec v1.2.7, reads were demultiplexed and then collapsed into UMI-guided consensus sequences. Using mixcr v2.1.11, the UMI consensuses were aligned to TRA and TRB V and J templates and assembled into clonotypes. Clonotypes were classified as expanded or contracted when called significant by both edgeR and NoisET, with noise models trained on biological replicates. For edgeR calls, a false discovery rate-adjusted p below 0.01 and a log2 fold-change threshold of 1 were applied. As an exploratory analysis of dynamics, PCA with hierarchical clustering was applied to max-normalized trajectories of the 1000 most abundant clonotypes. The CD4 or CD8 phenotype of responding clones was assigned using the separately sequenced CD4+ and CD8+ repertoires. Using fastp at Q25 and MiXCR, TCRdb reprocessed the public reads and kept productive beta chains. Every entry covers one CDR3 protein and lists the most common genes and DNA from its rows. TCRdb's processing, not the study's, gives the V and J calls here. A total of 500,000 to 550,000 distinct CDR3 sequences appear in this sample, around 21% of them only once. The ten largest clones take up around 13% of the sample.

This clonotype was seen a few times. It has no known antigen specificity. Base-call qualities are not available, and no considerably larger clone is one nucleotide away. Ficoll-Paque density gradient centrifugation was used to isolate PBMCs. From the cysteine up to the phenylalanine, the CDR3 has a length of 14 residues. The kept DNA is CDR3 alone, 42 bases in frame from the first base. CDR1 and CDR2, per the germline V gene (reference sequence), are LGHDT and YNNKEL. V is cut by 2 bases and J by 6 bases, and the space between the germline ends is 12 bases. The source is an adult woman who had mild COVID-19 (a few samples of this study predate the infection). The sample titles of this study are shuffled in the database, so cell type and time point are left out; the donor was told from shared clones. Input material: PBMCs or a T cell subset sorted from them (not recorded which). The chain employs TRBV3-1 and TRBJ2-3; no D gene can be assigned with confidence. The CDR3 region: CASSQSYAGDTQYF. The DNA reads TGTGCCAGCAGCCAATCCTACGCCGGGGATACGCAGTATTTT.